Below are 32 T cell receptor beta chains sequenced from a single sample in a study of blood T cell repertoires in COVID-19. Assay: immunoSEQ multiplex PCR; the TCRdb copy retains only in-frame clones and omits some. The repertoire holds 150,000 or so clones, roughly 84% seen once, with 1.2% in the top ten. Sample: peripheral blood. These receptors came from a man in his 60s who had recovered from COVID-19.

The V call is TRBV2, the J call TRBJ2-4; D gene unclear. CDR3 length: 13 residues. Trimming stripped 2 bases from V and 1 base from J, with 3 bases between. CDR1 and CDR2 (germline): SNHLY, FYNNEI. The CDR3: CASSELAKNIQYF. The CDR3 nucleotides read TGTGCCAGCAGTGAACTGGCCAAAAACATTCAGTACTTC.

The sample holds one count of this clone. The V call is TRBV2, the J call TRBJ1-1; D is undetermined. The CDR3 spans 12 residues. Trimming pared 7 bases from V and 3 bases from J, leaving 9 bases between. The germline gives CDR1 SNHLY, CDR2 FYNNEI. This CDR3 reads CASNRVHTEAFF. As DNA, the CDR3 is TGTGCCAGCAACCGGGTACACACTGAAGCTTTCTTT. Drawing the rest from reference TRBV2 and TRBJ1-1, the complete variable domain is EPEVTQTPSHQVTQMGQEVILRCVPISNHLYFYWYRQILGQKVEFLVSFYNNEISEKSEIFDDQFSVERPDGSNFTLKIRSTKLEDSAMYFCASNRVHTEAFFGQGTRLTVV.

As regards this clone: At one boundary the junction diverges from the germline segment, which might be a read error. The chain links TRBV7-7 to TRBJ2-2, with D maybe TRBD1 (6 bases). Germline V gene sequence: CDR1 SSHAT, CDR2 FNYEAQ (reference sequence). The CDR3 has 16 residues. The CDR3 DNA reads TGTGCTAGCAGCTATAATTCAGGGGCCAACACCGGGGAGCTGTTTTTT. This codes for CASSYNSGANTGELFF.

CDR3: CASSEAPGTGGEQFF. CDR3 nucleotides: TGCGCCAGCAGCGAAGCCCCCGGGACGGGGGGTGAGCAGTTCTTC. This chain connects TRBV4-3 to TRBJ2-1; 7 bases map to TRBD2. Germline V gives CDR1 LGHNA, CDR2 YSLEER. There are 15 residues in the CDR3. V lost 5 bases to trimming and J lost 9 bases; unmatched junction nucleotides: 13.

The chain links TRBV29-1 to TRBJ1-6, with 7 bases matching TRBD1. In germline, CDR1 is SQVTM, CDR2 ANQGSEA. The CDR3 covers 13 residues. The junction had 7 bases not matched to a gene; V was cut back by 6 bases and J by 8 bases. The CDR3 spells CSVRQGEHSPLHF. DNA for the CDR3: TGCAGCGTAAGACAGGGAGAGCATTCACCCCTCCACTTT.

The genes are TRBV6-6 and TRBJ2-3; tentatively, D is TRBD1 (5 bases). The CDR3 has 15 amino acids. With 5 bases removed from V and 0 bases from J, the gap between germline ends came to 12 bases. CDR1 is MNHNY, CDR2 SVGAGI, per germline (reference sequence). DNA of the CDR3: TGTGCCAGCAGTAGAGGACAAACCAGCACAGATACGCAGTATTTT. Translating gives CASSRGQTSTDTQYF.

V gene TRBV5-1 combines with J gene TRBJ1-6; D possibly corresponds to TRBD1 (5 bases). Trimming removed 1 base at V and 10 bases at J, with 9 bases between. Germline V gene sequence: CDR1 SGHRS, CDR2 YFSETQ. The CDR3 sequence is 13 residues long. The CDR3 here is CASSLKQASPLHF. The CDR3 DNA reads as TGCGCCAGCAGCTTGAAACAGGCCTCACCCCTCCACTTT.

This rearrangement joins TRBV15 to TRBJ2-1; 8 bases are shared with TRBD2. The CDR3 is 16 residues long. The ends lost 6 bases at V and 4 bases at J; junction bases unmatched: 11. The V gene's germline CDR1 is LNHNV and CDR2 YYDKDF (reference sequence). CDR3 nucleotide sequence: TGTGCCACCAGAACGGGCGGCGCTAGCGGGTACAATGAGCAGTTCTTC. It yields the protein CATRTGGASGYNEQFF.

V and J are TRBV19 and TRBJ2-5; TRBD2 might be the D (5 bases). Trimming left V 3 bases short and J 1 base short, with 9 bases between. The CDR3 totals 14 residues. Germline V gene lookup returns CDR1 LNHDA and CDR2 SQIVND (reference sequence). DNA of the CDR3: TGTGCCAGTAGTATTTCCACTAGCCAAGAGACCCAGTACTTC. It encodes CASSISTSQETQYF.

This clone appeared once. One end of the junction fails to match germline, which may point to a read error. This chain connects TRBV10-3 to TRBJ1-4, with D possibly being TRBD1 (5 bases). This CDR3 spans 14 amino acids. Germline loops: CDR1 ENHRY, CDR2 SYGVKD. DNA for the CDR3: TGTGCCATCAGTGGGGGGGGATCTAAGGAAAAACTGTTTTTT. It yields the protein CAISGGGSKEKLFF.

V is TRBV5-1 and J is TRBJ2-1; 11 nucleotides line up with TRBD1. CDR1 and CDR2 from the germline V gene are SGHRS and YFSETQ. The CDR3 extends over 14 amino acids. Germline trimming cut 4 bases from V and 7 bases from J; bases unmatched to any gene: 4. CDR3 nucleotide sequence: TGCGCCAGCAGCCGCCGGGACAGGGGGAATGAGCAGTTCTTC. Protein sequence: CASSRRDRGNEQFF.

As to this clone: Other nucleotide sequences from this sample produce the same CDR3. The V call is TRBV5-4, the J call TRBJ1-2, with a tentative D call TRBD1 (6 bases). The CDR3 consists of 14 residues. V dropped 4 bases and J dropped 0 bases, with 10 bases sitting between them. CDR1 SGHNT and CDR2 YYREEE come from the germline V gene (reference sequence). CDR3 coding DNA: TGTGCCAGCAGCCCGGGACAAACTAACTATGGCTACACCTTC. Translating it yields CASSPGQTNYGYTF. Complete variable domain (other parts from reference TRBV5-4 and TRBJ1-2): ETGVTQSPTHLIKTRGQQVTLRCSSQSGHNTVSWYQQALGQGPQFIFQYYREEENGRGNFPPRFSGLQFPNYSSELNVNALELDDSALYLCASSPGQTNYGYTFGSGTRLTVV.

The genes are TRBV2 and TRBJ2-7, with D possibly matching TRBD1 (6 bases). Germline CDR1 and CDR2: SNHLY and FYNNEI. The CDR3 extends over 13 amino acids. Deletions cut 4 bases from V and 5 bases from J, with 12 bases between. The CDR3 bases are TGTGCCAGCAGTGTACAGGGTCTGAACGAGCAGTACTTC. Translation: CASSVQGLNEQYF.

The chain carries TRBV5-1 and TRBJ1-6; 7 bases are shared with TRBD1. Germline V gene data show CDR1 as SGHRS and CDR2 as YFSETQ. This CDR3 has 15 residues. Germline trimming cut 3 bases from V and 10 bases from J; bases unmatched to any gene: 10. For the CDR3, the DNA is TGCGCCAGCAGCTCCGTTGACAGGGTCGGATCACCCCTCCACTTT. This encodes CASSSVDRVGSPLHF.

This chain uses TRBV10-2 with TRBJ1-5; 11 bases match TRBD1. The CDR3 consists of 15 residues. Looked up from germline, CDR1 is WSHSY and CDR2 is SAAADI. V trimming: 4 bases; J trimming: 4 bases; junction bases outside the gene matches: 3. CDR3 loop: CASSVGTGGNQPQHF. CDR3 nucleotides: TGCGCCAGCAGTGTGGGGACAGGGGGTAATCAGCCCCAGCATTTT.

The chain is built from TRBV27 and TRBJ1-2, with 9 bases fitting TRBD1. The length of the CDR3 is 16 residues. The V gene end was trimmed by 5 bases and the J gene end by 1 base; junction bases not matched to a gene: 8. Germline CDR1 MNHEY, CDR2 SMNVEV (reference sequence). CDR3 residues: CASSPRPGQGNYGYTF. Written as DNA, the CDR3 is TGTGCCAGCAGTCCGCGACCGGGACAGGGTAACTATGGCTACACCTTC.

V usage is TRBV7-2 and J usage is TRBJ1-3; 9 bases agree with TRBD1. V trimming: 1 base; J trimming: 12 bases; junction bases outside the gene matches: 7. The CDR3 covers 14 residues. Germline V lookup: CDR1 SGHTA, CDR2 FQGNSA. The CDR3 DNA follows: TGTGCCAGCAGCTTAGACAGGGGGCCGGCGGGCATATATTTT. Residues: CASSLDRGPAGIYF.

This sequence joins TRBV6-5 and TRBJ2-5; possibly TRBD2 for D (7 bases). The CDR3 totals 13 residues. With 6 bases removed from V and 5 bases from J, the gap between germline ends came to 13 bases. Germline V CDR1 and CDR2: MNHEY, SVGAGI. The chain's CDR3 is CASRGGGGETQYF. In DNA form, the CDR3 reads TGTGCCAGCAGAGGGGGGGGCGGGGAGACCCAGTACTTC.

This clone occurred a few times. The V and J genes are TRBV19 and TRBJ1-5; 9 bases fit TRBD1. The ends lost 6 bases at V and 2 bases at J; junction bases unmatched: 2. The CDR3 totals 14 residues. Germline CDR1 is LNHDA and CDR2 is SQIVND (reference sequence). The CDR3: CASRGQGGNQPQHF. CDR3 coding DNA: TGTGCCAGTAGGGGACAGGGAGGCAATCAGCCCCAGCATTTT.

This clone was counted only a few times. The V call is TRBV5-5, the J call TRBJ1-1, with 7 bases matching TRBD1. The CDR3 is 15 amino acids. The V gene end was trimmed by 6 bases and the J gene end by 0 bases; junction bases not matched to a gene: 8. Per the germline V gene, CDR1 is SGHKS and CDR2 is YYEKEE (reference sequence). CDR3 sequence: CASTKGQTLNTEAFF. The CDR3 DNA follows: TGTGCCAGCACTAAGGGACAGACATTGAACACTGAAGCTTTCTTT. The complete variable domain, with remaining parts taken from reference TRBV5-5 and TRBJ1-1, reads DAGVTQSPTHLIKTRGQQVTLRCSPISGHKSVSWYQQVLGQGPQFIFQYYEKEERGRGNFPDRFSARQFPNYSSELNVNALLLGDSALYLCASTKGQTLNTEAFFGQGTRLTVV.

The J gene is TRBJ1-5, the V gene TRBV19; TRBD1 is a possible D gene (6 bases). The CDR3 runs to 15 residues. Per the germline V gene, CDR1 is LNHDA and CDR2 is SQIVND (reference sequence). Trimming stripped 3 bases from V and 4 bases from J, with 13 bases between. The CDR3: CASSIGQGWNQPQHF. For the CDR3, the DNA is TGTGCCAGTAGTATTGGGCAGGGGTGGAATCAGCCCCAGCATTTT.

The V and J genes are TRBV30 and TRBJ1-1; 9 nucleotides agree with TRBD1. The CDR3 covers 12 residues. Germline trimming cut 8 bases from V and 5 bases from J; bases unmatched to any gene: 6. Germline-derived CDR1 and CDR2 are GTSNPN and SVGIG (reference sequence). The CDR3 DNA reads TGTGCCCAGGGGACAGGGCGGACTGAAGCTTTCTTT. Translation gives CAQGTGRTEAFF.

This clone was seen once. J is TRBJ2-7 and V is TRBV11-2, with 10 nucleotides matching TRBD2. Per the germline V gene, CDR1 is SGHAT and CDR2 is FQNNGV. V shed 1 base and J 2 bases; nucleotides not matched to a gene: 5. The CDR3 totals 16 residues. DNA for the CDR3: TGTGCCAGCAGCTTAGGTCTAGCGGGGGCCCCCTACGAGCAGTACTTC. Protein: CASSLGLAGAPYEQYF.

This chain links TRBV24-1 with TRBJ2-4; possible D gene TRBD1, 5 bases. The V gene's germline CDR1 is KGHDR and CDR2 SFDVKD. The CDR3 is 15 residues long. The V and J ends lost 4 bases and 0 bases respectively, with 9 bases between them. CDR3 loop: CATSDKQVAKNIQYF. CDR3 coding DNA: TGTGCCACCAGTGACAAACAGGTAGCCAAAAACATTCAGTACTTC.

This CDR3 reads CASSLGTSGAWGETQYF. The CDR3 nucleotides are TGCGCCAGCAGCCTCGGGACTAGCGGGGCCTGGGGAGAGACCCAGTACTTC. The chain combines TRBV5-1 with TRBJ2-5; 13 nucleotides line up with TRBD2. This CDR3 is built from 17 residues. Germline CDR1 and CDR2: SGHRS and YFSETQ. Trimming at V came to 4 bases and at J to 4 bases, leaving 10 bases not matched to a gene.

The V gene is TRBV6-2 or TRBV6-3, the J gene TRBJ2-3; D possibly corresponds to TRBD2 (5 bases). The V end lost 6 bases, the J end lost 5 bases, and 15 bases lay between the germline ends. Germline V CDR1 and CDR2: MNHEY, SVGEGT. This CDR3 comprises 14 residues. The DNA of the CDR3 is TGTGCCAGCAGCGAGGGTGGTACAATAGATACGCAGTATTTT. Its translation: CASSEGGTIDTQYF.

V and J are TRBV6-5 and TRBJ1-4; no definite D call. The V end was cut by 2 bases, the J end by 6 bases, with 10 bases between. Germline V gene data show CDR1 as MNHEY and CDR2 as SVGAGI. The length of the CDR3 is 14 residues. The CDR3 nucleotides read TGTGCCAGCAGTTACGACCGGGAGGATGAAAAACTGTTTTTT. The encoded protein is CASSYDREDEKLFF.

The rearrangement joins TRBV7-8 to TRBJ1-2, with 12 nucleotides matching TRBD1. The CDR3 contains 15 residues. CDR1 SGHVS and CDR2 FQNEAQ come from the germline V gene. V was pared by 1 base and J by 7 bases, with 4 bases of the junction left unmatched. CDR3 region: CASSLGGTGGIGYTF. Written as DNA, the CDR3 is TGTGCCAGCAGCTTAGGCGGGACAGGGGGCATTGGCTACACCTTC.

The CDR3 nucleotides are TGTGCCAGCACCGGGACAGAGTCCTACGAGCAGTACTTC. Its protein is CASTGTESYEQYF. The chain recombines TRBV18 with TRBJ2-7; 7 bases align to TRBD1. CDR1 is KGHSH, CDR2 LQKENI, per germline. V was clipped by 8 bases and J by 1 base; unmatched bases: 5. This CDR3 comprises 13 residues.

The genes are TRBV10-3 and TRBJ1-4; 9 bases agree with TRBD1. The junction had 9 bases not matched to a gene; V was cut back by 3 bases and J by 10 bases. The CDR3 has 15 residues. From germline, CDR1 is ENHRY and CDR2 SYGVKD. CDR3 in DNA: TGTGCCATCAGTGAAAGGGACAGGGTCTCTGGAAAACTGTTTTTT. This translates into CAISERDRVSGKLFF.

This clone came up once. As DNA, the CDR3 is TGTGCCAGCAGCTTAAGTTGGGGACAGATAAATGAAAAACTGTTTTTT. Protein: CASSLSWGQINEKLFF. The chain links TRBV7-9 to TRBJ1-4; 7 positions agree with TRBD1. Trimming took 2 bases from V and 5 from J; bases not matched to a gene: 8. The CDR3 contains 16 residues. Germline V lookup: CDR1 SEHNR, CDR2 FQNEAQ (reference sequence).

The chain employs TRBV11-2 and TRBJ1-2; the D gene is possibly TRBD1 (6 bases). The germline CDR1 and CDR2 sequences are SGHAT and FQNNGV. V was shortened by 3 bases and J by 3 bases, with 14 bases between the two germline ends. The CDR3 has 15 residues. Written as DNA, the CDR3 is TGTGCCAGCAGCTTTGGACAGCTAGGGGACTATGGCTACACCTTC. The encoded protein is CASSFGQLGDYGYTF. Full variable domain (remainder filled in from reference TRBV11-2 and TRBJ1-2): EAGVAQSPRYKIIEKRQSVAFWCNPISGHATLYWYQQILGQGPKLLIQFQNNGVVDDSQLPKDRFSAERLKGVDSTLKIQPAKLEDSAVYLCASSFGQLGDYGYTFGSGTRLTVV.